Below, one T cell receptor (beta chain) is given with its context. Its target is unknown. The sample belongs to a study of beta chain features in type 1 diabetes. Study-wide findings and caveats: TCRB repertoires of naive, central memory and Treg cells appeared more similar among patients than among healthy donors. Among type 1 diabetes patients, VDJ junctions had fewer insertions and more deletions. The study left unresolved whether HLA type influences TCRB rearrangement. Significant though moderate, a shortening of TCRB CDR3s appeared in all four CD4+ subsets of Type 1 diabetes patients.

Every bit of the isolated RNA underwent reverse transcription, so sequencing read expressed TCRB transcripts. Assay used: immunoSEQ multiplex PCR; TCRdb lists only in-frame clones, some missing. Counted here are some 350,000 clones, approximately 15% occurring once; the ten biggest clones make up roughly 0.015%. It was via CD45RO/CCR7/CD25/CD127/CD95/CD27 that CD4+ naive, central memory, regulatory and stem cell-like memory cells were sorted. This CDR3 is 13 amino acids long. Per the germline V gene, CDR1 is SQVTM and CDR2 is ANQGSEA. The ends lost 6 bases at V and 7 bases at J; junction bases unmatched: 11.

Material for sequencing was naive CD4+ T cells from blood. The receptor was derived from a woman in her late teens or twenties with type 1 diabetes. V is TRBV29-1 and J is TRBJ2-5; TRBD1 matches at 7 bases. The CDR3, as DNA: TGCAGCGTCGGTGGACAGGCCGATGGGACCCAGTACTTC. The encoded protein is CSVGGQADGTQYF.